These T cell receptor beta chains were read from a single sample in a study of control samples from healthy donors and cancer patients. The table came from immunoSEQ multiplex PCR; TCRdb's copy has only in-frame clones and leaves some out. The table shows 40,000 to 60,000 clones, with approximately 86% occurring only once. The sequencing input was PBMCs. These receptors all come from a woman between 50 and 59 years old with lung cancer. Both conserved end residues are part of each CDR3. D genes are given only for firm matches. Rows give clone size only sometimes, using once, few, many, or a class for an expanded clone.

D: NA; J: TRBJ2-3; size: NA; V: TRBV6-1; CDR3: CASSDLGQGLGDTQYF; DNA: TGTGCCAGCAGTGACTTGGGGCAGGGGCTCGGAGATACGCAGTATTTT
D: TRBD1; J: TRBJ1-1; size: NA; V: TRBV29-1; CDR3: CSVEEGQSNTEAFF; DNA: TGCAGCGTTGAAGAGGGACAGTCAAACACTGAAGCTTTCTTT
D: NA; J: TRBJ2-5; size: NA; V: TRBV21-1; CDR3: CASSSPQLAGGQETQYF; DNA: TGTGCCAGCAGCAGCCCGCAACTAGCGGGGGGGCAAGAGACCCAGTACTTC
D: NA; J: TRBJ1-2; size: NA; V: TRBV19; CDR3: CASKRGLTNYGYTF; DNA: TGTGCCAGTAAGAGGGGACTGACTAACTATGGCTACACCTTC
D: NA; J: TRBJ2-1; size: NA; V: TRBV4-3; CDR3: CASSQDRTRWGEQFF; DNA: TGCGCCAGCAGCCAAGATCGGACCCGTTGGGGTGAGCAGTTCTTC
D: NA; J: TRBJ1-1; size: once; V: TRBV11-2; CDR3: CASSRDLQGLTFF; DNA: TGTGCCAGCAGCCGCGACCTACAGGGCTTGACTTTCTTT
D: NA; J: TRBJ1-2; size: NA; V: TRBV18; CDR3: CASSPGATYGYTF; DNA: TGTGCCAGCTCACCAGGGGCGACCTATGGCTACACCTTC
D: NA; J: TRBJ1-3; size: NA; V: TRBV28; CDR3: CASSPQGSGNTIYF; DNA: TGTGCCAGCAGTCCTCAGGGGTCTGGAAACACCATATATTTT
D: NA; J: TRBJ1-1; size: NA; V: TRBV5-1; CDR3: CASSLVYPGTEAFF; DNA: TGCGCCAGCAGCTTGGTTTATCCGGGCACTGAAGCTTTCTTT
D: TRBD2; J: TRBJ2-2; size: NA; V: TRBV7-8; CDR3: CASSLWEGGELFF; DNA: TGTGCCAGCAGCTTATGGGAGGGCGGGGAGCTGTTTTTT
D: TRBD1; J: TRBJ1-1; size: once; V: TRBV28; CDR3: CASIGTVNTEAFF; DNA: TGTGCCAGCATTGGGACAGTTAACACTGAAGCTTTCTTT
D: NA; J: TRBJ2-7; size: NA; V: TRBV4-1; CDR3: CASSQDLYPFGQYF; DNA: TGCGCCAGCAGCCAAGATTTGTACCCCTTCGGGCAGTACTTC
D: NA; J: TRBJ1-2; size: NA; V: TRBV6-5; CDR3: CASSLRQEAYGYTF; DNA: TGTGCCAGCAGTTTAAGACAGGAGGCCTATGGCTACACCTTC
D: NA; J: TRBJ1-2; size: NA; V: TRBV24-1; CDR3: CATSEGTDYGYTF; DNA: TGTGCCACCAGTGAAGGGACGGACTATGGCTACACCTTC
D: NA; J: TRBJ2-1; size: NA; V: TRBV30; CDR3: CAWRIGGGYNEQFF; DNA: TGTGCCTGGAGGATAGGGGGAGGCTACAATGAGCAGTTCTTC
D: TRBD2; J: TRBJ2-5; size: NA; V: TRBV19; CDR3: CASSARLAGSKVETQYF; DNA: TGTGCCAGTAGTGCCCGACTAGCGGGCTCTAAGGTGGAGACCCAGTACTTC
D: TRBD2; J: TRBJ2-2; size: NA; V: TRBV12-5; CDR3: CASGLVLAGATGELFF; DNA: TGTGCTAGTGGTTTGGTGCTAGCGGGGGCCACCGGGGAGCTGTTTTTT
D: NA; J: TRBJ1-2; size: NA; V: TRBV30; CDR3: CAWEAKARSNGYTF; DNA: TGTGCCTGGGAGGCAAAGGCTAGGTCTAATGGCTACACCTTC
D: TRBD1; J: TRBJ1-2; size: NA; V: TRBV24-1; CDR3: CATSGGGHGYTF; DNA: TGTGCCACCAGTGGAGGGGGCCATGGCTACACCTTC
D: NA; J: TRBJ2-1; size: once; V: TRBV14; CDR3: CASSQEGPYNEQFF; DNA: TGTGCCAGCAGCCAAGAGGGGCCCTACAATGAGCAGTTCTTC
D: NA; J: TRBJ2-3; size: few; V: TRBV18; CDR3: CASSPTRGKGDTQYF; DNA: TGTGCCAGCTCACCCACCAGGGGAAAAGGAGATACGCAGTATTTT
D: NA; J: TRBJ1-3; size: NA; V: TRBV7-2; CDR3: CASSSSGDPGNTIYF; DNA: TGTGCCAGCAGCTCCTCAGGGGATCCTGGAAACACCATATATTTT
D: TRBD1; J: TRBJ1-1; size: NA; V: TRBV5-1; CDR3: CASSLSTGGLNTEAFF; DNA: TGCGCCAGCAGCTTGTCCACAGGGGGCTTAAACACTGAAGCTTTCTTT
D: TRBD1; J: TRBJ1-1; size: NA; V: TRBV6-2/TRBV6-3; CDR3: CASSSTLLDREKNTEAFF; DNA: TGTGCCAGCAGTTCCACCCTGCTCGACAGGGAAAAGAACACTGAAGCTTTCTTT
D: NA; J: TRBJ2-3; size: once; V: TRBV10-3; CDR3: CAISDRERTDTQYF; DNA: TGTGCCATCAGTGACAGGGAGCGCACAGATACGCAGTATTTT
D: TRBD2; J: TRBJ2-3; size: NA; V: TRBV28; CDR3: CASTLLAGGTDTQYF; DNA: TGTGCCAGCACTCTACTAGCGGGGGGCACAGATACGCAGTATTTT
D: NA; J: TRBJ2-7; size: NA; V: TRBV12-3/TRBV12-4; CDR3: CASSLVLTSPQYF; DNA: TGTGCCAGCAGTTTAGTGCTGACAAGTCCGCAGTACTTC
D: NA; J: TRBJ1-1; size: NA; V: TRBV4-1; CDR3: CASRLSQRVGVGTEAFF; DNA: TGCGCCAGCAGACTATCCCAGAGAGTGGGGGTAGGTACTGAAGCTTTCTTT
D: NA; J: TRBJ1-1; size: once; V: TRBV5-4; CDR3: CASSLGGQRGTEAFF; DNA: TGTGCCAGCAGCTTGGGAGGCCAAAGGGGCACTGAAGCTTTCTTT
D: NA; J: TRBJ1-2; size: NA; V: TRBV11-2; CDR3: CASSSEGVGYTF; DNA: TGTGCCAGCAGTTCGGAAGGGGTTGGCTACACCTTC
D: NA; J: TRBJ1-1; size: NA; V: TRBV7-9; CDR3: CASSLGTNTEAFF; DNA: TGTGCCAGCAGCTTAGGGACTAACACTGAAGCTTTCTTT
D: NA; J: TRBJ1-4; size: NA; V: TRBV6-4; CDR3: CASRESSGPSNEKLFF; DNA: TGTGCCAGCAGGGAATCCTCGGGACCGAGTAATGAAAAACTGTTTTTT
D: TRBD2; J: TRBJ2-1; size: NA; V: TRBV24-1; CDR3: CATSVESLAGGNEQFF; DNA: TGTGCCACCAGTGTCGAATCCCTAGCGGGGGGCAATGAGCAGTTCTTC
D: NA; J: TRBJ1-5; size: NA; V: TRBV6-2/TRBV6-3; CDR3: CASSYPGPSVQPQHF; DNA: TGTGCCAGCAGTTACCCGGGACCGTCGGTCCAGCCCCAGCATTTT
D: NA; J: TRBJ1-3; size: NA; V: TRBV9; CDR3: CASSGRGGLSGNTIYF; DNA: TGTGCCAGCAGCGGGAGGGGGGGCCTCTCTGGAAACACCATATATTTT
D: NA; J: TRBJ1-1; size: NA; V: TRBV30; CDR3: CAWSVIGTEAFF; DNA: TGTGCCTGGAGTGTAATAGGCACTGAAGCTTTCTTT
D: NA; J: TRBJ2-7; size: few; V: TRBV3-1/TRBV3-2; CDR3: CASSLLPGPQGNEQYF; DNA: TGTGCCAGCAGCCTACTCCCGGGACCGCAGGGGAACGAGCAGTACTTC
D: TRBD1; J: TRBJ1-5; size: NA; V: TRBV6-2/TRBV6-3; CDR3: CASSFAQGGISNQPQHF; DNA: TGTGCCAGCAGTTTCGCACAGGGGGGCATTAGCAATCAGCCCCAGCATTTT
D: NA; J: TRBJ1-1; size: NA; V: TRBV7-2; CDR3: CASSLHGSTEAFF; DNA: TGTGCCAGCAGTTTACATGGGAGCACTGAAGCTTTCTTT
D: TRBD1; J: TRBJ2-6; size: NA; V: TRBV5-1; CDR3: CASSSGQSPPGANVLTF; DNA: TGCGCCAGCAGCTCGGGACAGTCCCCCCCCGGGGCCAACGTCCTGACTTTC
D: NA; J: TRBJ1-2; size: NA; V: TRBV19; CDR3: CASSDSSGRRYGYTF; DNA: TGTGCCAGTAGTGACTCTTCGGGACGGCGATATGGCTACACCTTC